This T cell receptor beta chain was identified during a study of cytomegalovirus exposure and HLA in healthy donors (dated by TCRdb to the late 2010s). Describing the broader study: In an earlier analysis of 550 to 750 of the donors, about 270 Gb of sequence data and 90 million to 130 million unique TCR beta sequences from about 179 million T cells were reported. Roughly 300 gigabases of sequencing data and roughly 90 million unique TCR sequences were included in an early release covering about 620 HLA-typed donors. Of the approximately 400 genotyped donors, 75% to 85% were placed in the genetic ancestry cluster associated with self-reported Caucasian donors. The study was designed to test whether signatures of past pathogen exposure could be identified by cataloging public T cell receptors. The T cell repertoires of several hundred subjects were profiled by immunosequencing and related to cytomegalovirus serostatus. Along with the approximately 670-subject first cohort, a separate validation cohort of around 110 different subjects was used. To predict cytomegalovirus infection status, the study combined high-throughput TCR immunosequencing, statistical association of individual TCRs with disease status, and machine learning. A later analysis re-analyzed previously published TCR beta repertoires from about 600 donors and added high-resolution HLA genotyping to study TCR occurrence patterns. In the later analysis, no new phenotypic data were used to find candidate immune exposures; instead, reliance was placed on TCR beta sequences and their occurrence across donors. An earlier analysis of approximately 580 of the donors used high-throughput TCR beta sequencing to judge whether each TCR beta V gene segment behaved as functional or pseudogenic. Alongside the repertoire data, information on donor age, sex, ethnicity and CMV serostatus was compiled. A later genetic analysis used genome-wide SNP genotypes for about 55% of the 666 donors, treating that subset as a discovery cohort. Every repertoire in the discovery cohort had been generated on one and the same sequencing platform. Both class I and class II loci were covered by HLA typing, at four-digit resolution. Typing coverage varied by locus: about 620-640 donors for A, B, C, DRB1 and DQB1; more than 500 for DQA1; around 570 for DPA1; roughly 450 for DPB1. Roughly 5 DR-DQ haplotypes were handled as single units for association and clustering, since linkage in the cohort was strong. On average, 235,054 unique TCR beta nucleotide sequences were sequenced per donor among some 420 genotyped donors of the cohort, with roughly 19% of those sequences being non-productive. What the authors observed across the whole study: In vitro tests confirmed that a few of the cytomegalovirus-associated TCR beta chains recognize cytomegalovirus antigens. When HLA alleles, especially DR and DQ, strongly co-occurred, attributing TCR associations to individual alleles was difficult. A later analysis found that HLA-associated TCR beta chains were more clonally expanded and had lower generation probabilities than equally common non-associated chains. In a later analysis, TCR association rates were found to vary across HLA loci, with the most associated TCRs seen for DRB1 alleles and the fewest for HLA-C alleles. A further reported finding was that TCR beta sequences accurately predicted the HLA-A and HLA-B alleles for most subjects in the first cohort. Cytomegalovirus status was reported to be diagnosed by the classifier with high specificity and sensitivity in both the original and validation cohorts. Most TCR sequences were seen in very few donors, while some public TCRs were found in many individuals. The study gave a list of 150 to 200 TCR beta chains associated with cytomegalovirus. The authors suggested that the approach could potentially be extended to other disease states and immunological phenotypes. A cluster of highly shared sequence variants was judged likely to represent a technical artifact of the sequencing pipeline. Broadly in line with IMGT annotations, most TCR beta V segments showed up in productive rearrangements about 90% or about 30% of the time in an earlier analysis of some 590 of the donors. Correlated functional status among segregating V segments might be attributable to linkage disequilibrium, but an unknown experimental factor could not be ruled out. A later analysis reported that several top co-occurrence clusters appeared linked to parvovirus B19, influenza, CMV and Epstein-Barr virus. Presence/absence analyses assumed roughly uniform sequencing depth across donors, an assumption that may not hold. The earlier analysis of 587 of the donors excluded roughly 17 rarely observed V segments, including chromosome 9 orphons, because counts were too low. A later analysis found that most CMV-associated TCR beta chains appeared HLA-restricted, with HLA associations seemingly driven largely by CMV exposure. According to a later genetic analysis, donors in an Asian-associated ancestry cluster had fewer N-insertions in productive TCRs than the roughly 670-donor mean. A later genetic analysis associated a missense DCLRE1C variant with V-gene and J-gene trimming of TCR beta chains, and an independent cohort replicated the association. HLA typing was unavailable for some donors at each locus, so association tests used only the typed subset. The cohort was sequenced for TCR beta chains only, and without alpha or paired-chain data the features that could be detected were limited. At a false discovery rate of 0.05, a later analysis linked around 17,000 TCR beta sequences to specific HLA alleles. For the cohort, immune exposure information was limited to CMV serostatus.

The cohort was made up of about 670 healthy bone marrow donors. All cohort members were sampled while nominally healthy, although unrecorded immune exposures were likely present. The donor was CMV seropositive and was included in the group of 289 seropositive cohort members. Every donor gave a peripheral blood sample, and the peripheral blood mononuclear cells from that sample were used for TCR beta sequencing. Genomic DNA was extracted from the blood cell samples with the Qiagen DNeasy Blood Extraction Kit. Library preparation was by the immunoSEQ multiplex PCR assay. The multiplex PCR relied on a mix of 60 forward primers for TCR Vbeta segments and 13 reverse primers for TCR Jbeta segments. A multiplex PCR assay on genomic DNA amplified the CDR3 region of rearranged TCR beta genes. Amplified TCR beta libraries were sequenced as 87-base-pair reads on the Illumina HiSeq System. The source study handled its data this way. Across the 500 to 850 repertoires, a later analysis counted some 80 million unique TCR beta chains, roughly 11 million of which were shared by at least two donors. Raw reads were error-corrected and collapsed into unique sequences by a nearest-neighbor algorithm in which closely related sequences were merged to remove PCR and sequencing errors. CDR3 sequences were aligned to IMGT reference sequences to assign V, D and J gene segments. For a sequence to be retained, a match of at least six nucleotides was required to both a V gene segment and a J gene segment. A rearrangement was called productive if the CDR3 had no stop codons and remained in frame with V and J, and every other rearrangement was called non-productive. CDR3 was defined by IMGT convention, running from the second conserved V-encoded cysteine to the conserved J-encoded phenylalanine. In an earlier analysis of approximately 590 of the donors, sequences lacking an unambiguous match to a single V gene segment were excluded. In an earlier analysis of more than 500 of the donors, a V segment was called functional when productive rearrangements were above 56.7%, and segregating when the standard deviation between donors exceeded 5%. A statistical classification framework was built for diagnosing cytomegalovirus status from the catalog of TCR beta chain sequences. In a later analysis, V and J genes were assigned by comparing TCR nucleotide sequences against IMGT/GENE-DB human TR gene sequences. A later analysis assigned CDR3 sequences and most-parsimonious VDJ recombination scenarios with the TCRdist pipeline. A later analysis defined each TCR beta chain by its CDR3 amino acid sequence plus V-gene family, and excluded reads lacking a unique V-gene family. A later analysis removed 500 to 650 highly shared, low-generation-probability nucleotide sequences to deal with suspected cross-contamination and a sequencing artifact. In a later analysis, a clonal expansion index for each public chain was calculated from normalized within-repertoire ranks of inferred template counts. Generation probabilities in a later analysis came from a VDJ recombination model fitted to out-of-frame rearrangements, and those results were checked against IGoR. Hypergeometric tests were used in a later analysis to score TCR-TCR, TCR-HLA and TCR-CMV co-occurrence, with a repertoire-size bias correction applied to the TCR pairs. A later analysis estimated false discovery rates by permuting HLA or CMV assignments 20 times. A later analysis grouped co-occurring TCRs with DBSCAN, adding TCRdist sequence similarity when clustering within HLA-allele-positive subsets. Co-occurrence clustering excluded repertoires with fewer than 30,000 or more than 120,000 public chains, plus five with anomalous nucleotide sharing. TCRdb limited this immuneACCESS table to in-frame rearrangements with V and J called. A share of clones is missing; checked studies link under half to unresolved V genes, and the rest is unexplained. The V and J calls and clone size come from that table; D and trimming were worked out from the DNA. Within this sample are around 120,000 clones, with around 72% of them counted one time only. Nearly 9.5% of the sample comes from the top ten.

In the case of this clone: Its target antigen remains unknown. It has no much larger one-base neighbor in the sample; base qualities were not kept.

The sample comprised PBMCs. The TCR was taken from a woman aged 45-59 years in good health and CMV-seropositive.

The CDR3 protein sequence reads: CASSSEAHRGTQYF. The DNA sequence is as follows: TGTGCCAGCAGCTCAGAGGCCCACCGGGGGACCCAGTACTTC. The chain was built from TRBV7-3 and TRBJ2-5; perhaps TRBD2 is the D gene, with 5 bases matching. CDR1 and CDR2 are drawn from the germline V gene: SGHTA, FQGTGA. The CDR3 numbers 14 residues from cysteine through phenylalanine. The retained sequence is limited to the CDR3, 42 bases, with the frame set at the first base. V loses 4 bases of germline sequence and J loses 7 bases, and the interval between the two ends is 16 bases.